A selection of T cell receptor beta chains follows, all from one sample in a study of a mutant IDH1 vaccine in newly diagnosed glioma. Assay: immunoSEQ multiplex PCR; the TCRdb copy retains only in-frame clones and omits some. The table shows some 60,000 clones, with about 87% occurring only once. Antigen specificity for these receptors is unknown. The sequencing here drew on PBMCs, taken from a glioma patient whose treatment included an IDH1 peptide vaccine. Receptor source: a man aged 40-49 years with glioma. Each CDR3 is given with its conserved first and last residue. D genes are given only for firm matches. Clone sizes are given selectively: once, few, many, or a class where the clone is expanded.

v_call	j_call	d_call	clone_size	cdr3_aa	cdr3_nt
TRBV2	TRBJ2-7	.	.	CASSPGRGTYEQYF	TGTGCCAGCAGTCCGGGACGGGGGACCTACGAGCAGTACTTC
TRBV19	TRBJ1-3	.	.	CASSLGTLNSGNTIYF	TGTGCCAGTAGCCTAGGGACATTGAACTCTGGAAACACCATATATTTT
TRBV5-1	TRBJ1-4	.	.	CASRFDTSPEEKLFF	TGCGCCAGCCGATTCGATACCTCCCCTGAAGAAAAACTGTTTTTT
TRBV6-5	TRBJ2-1	TRBD2	.	CASRVLREGPWEFF	TGTGCCAGCAGAGTTCTGCGGGAGGGGCCGTGGGAGTTCTTC
TRBV19	TRBJ2-1	TRBD2	.	CASDLGLAGSYNEQFF	TGTGCCAGCGACCTAGGACTAGCGGGTTCCTACAATGAGCAGTTCTTC
TRBV7-2	TRBJ2-4	TRBD2	.	CASSLAGGNSPQRGIQYF	TGTGCCAGCAGCTTAGCGGGAGGGAACTCCCCCCAAAGAGGCATTCAGTACTTC
TRBV5-6	TRBJ1-5	TRBD1	.	CASSQEGHRGDQPQHF	TGTGCCAGCAGCCAAGAAGGGCACAGGGGGGATCAGCCCCAGCATTTT
TRBV6-5	TRBJ1-1	TRBD1	medium-sized	CASSEDRVNTEAFF	TGTGCCAGCAGTGAAGACAGGGTCAACACTGAAGCTTTCTTT
TRBV5-1	TRBJ2-7	TRBD2	.	CASRTSGGPYEQYF	TGCGCCAGCAGAACTAGCGGGGGTCCCTACGAGCAGTACTTC
TRBV25-1	TRBJ2-7	.	.	CASSEPPREEQYF	TGTGCCAGCAGTGAACCCCCTAGGGAGGAGCAGTACTTC
TRBV15	TRBJ2-1	.	.	CATRELGNEQFF	TGTGCCACCCGGGAGTTGGGCAATGAGCAGTTCTTC
TRBV29-1	TRBJ2-1	.	.	CSADGGLYEQFF	TGCAGCGCAGACGGGGGTTTGTATGAGCAGTTCTTC
TRBV11-2	TRBJ2-7	TRBD2	.	CASSLVSGESYEQYF	TGTGCCAGCAGCTTAGTGAGCGGGGAATCCTACGAGCAGTACTTC
TRBV7-3	TRBJ2-2	.	.	CASSSFGGELFF	TGTGCCAGCAGCTCCTTCGGGGGGGAGCTGTTTTTT
TRBV9	TRBJ1-3	.	.	CASSVGGNTIYF	TGTGCCAGCAGCGTAGGAGGAAACACCATATATTTT
TRBV19	TRBJ1-5	TRBD1	once	CASSPGQGWGNQPQHF	TGTGCCAGTAGTCCCGGACAGGGTTGGGGCAATCAGCCCCAGCATTTT
TRBV13	TRBJ1-2	.	.	CASSSGTSGYTF	TGTGCCAGCAGCTCCGGGACGAGTGGCTACACCTTC
TRBV7-3	TRBJ2-1	.	once	CASSPYTGTYNEQFF	TGTGCCAGCAGCCCCTACACGGGGACCTACAATGAGCAGTTCTTC
TRBV6-5	TRBJ1-1	TRBD1	.	CASSYTYTGGTEAFF	TGTGCCAGCAGTTATACGTATACAGGGGGCACTGAAGCTTTCTTT
TRBV27	TRBJ2-7	.	.	CASSWGPPYEQYF	TGTGCCAGCAGTTGGGGGCCCCCCTACGAGCAGTACTTC
TRBV9	TRBJ2-2	.	.	CASSSPGAGELFF	TGTGCCAGCAGCTCCCCTGGTGCCGGGGAGCTGTTTTTT
TRBV10-3	TRBJ2-2	.	.	CAIGGERATRLTGELFF	TGTGCCATCGGAGGAGAGCGGGCTACAAGACTTACCGGGGAGCTGTTTTTT
TRBV5-1	TRBJ2-2	TRBD1	.	CASSLVLQGARTGELFF	TGCGCCAGCAGCTTGGTTCTGCAGGGGGCAAGGACCGGGGAGCTGTTTTTT
TRBV7-2	TRBJ2-7	TRBD2	.	CASSLEAGGPYEQYF	TGTGCCAGCAGCTTAGAAGCGGGAGGGCCCTACGAGCAGTACTTC
TRBV18	TRBJ1-4	TRBD1	once	CASSPPGQSNEKLFF	TGTGCCAGCTCACCACCGGGACAGAGTAATGAAAAACTGTTTTTT
TRBV9	TRBJ2-7	.	.	CASSVQPLYEQYF	TGTGCCAGCAGCGTCCAGCCCCTCTACGAGCAGTACTTC
TRBV7-6	TRBJ1-2	.	.	CASSLTTGGYGYTF	TGTGCCAGCAGCTTAACTACGGGCGGCTATGGCTACACCTTC
TRBV19	TRBJ2-5	TRBD1	once	CASRTGAETQYF	TGTGCCAGTCGAACAGGGGCGGAGACCCAGTACTTC
TRBV5-6	TRBJ2-7	.	.	CASTRGWQRYEQYF	TGTGCCAGCACCCGGGGGTGGCAGAGATACGAGCAGTACTTC
TRBV5-6	TRBJ2-5	.	.	CASSFRGETQYF	TGTGCCAGCAGCTTCCGTGGAGAGACCCAGTACTTC
TRBV9	TRBJ2-1	.	.	CASSVEGQLGNEQFF	TGTGCCAGCAGCGTAGAAGGACAGCTAGGCAATGAGCAGTTCTTC
TRBV5-1	TRBJ1-4	TRBD1	.	CASSLTGGREEKLFF	TGCGCCAGCAGCCTGACAGGGGGCCGAGAGGAAAAACTGTTTTTT
TRBV18	TRBJ2-7	.	.	CASSGRQGTKYEQYF	TGTGCCAGCTCGGGTAGGCAGGGGACTAAATACGAGCAGTACTTC
TRBV9	TRBJ2-7	TRBD1	.	CASSVAGQGAGEQYF	TGTGCCAGCAGCGTAGCGGGACAGGGGGCTGGGGAGCAGTACTTC
TRBV29-1	TRBJ1-1	.	few	CSVNGLMNTEAFF	TGCAGCGTCAACGGACTTATGAACACTGAAGCTTTCTTT
TRBV5-4	TRBJ2-5	TRBD2	.	CASSLAAGAVKETQYF	TGTGCCAGCAGCTTGGCAGCGGGAGCGGTAAAAGAGACCCAGTACTTC
TRBV5-6	TRBJ2-2	.	.	CASSLGPGELFF	TGTGCCAGCAGCTTGGGTCCCGGGGAGCTGTTTTTT
TRBV7-9	TRBJ1-1	TRBD1	.	CASSSGTGSGTEAFF	TGTGCCAGCAGCTCCGGGACAGGGAGCGGGACTGAAGCTTTCTTT
TRBV19	TRBJ2-1	.	.	CASSIQSMGHSPEQFF	TGTGCCAGTAGTATTCAGAGTATGGGGCATTCCCCTGAGCAGTTCTTC